The next 19 T cell receptor beta chains were all read from a single sample in a study of shared clonotypes between healthy human individuals. Generated by immunoSEQ multiplex PCR, the TCRdb table keeps only in-frame clones and is missing some. The sample shows roughly 2,000,000 clones, 93% of them seen only once. The naive CD8 fraction comprised CD45RO-negative cells positively selected for CCR7 and excluded terminally differentiated effector memory CD45RA+ cells. Sequencing was done on a sample of naive CD8+ T cells from PBMCs. The receptors were sampled from a man younger than 35 in good health. Some clones in this sample may be carry-over from other donors' samples.

In this sample, this clone turned up once. The genes are TRBV30 and TRBJ1-3; TRBD1 matches 7 bases. The CDR3 is 17 residues long. CDR1 is GTSNPN, CDR2 SVGIG, per germline (reference sequence). The junction had 9 bases not matched to a gene; V was cut back by 1 base and J by 0 bases. In DNA form, the CDR3 reads TGTGCCTGGAGTGGGACAACAGGGGCCTCCTCTGGAAACACCATATATTTT. Translation: CAWSGTTGASSGNTIYF. Together with reference TRBV30 and TRBJ1-3, the CDR3 gives the full variable domain: SQTIHQWPATLVQPVGSPLSLECTVEGTSNPNLYWYRQAAGRGLQLLFYSVGIGQISSEVPQNLSASRPQDRQFILSSKKLLLSDSGFYLCAWSGTTGASSGNTIYFGEGSWLTVV.

This clone came up once. V is TRBV9 and J is TRBJ2-1; D is tentatively TRBD1 or TRBD2 (5 bases each). The CDR3 loop spans 14 amino acids. The V end lost 4 bases, the J end lost 7 bases, and 15 bases lay between the germline ends. CDR1 SGDLS and CDR2 YYNGEE come from the germline V gene. CDR3 sequence: CASSPGPTRNEQFF. CDR3 DNA: TGTGCCAGCAGCCCGGGGCCGACCCGGAATGAGCAGTTCTTC.

The V and J genes are TRBV28 and TRBJ2-7; maybe TRBD1 (5 bases). Germline V gene lookup returns CDR1 MDHEN and CDR2 SYDVKM. With 2 bases removed from V and 5 bases from J, the gap between germline ends came to 10 bases. CDR3 length equals 13 residues. CDR3 nucleotides: TGTGCCAGCAGTTTAGGTCGCAGGGACGAGCAGTACTTC. It is translated as CASSLGRRDEQYF. Drawing the rest from reference TRBV28 and TRBJ2-7, the complete variable domain is DVKVTQSSRYLVKRTGEKVFLECVQDMDHENMFWYRQDPGLGLRLIYFSYDVKMKEKGDIPEGYSVSREKKERFSLILESASTNQTSMYLCASSLGRRDEQYFGPGTRLTVT.

The chain couples TRBV7-2 to TRBJ2-1; 9 bases are a match to TRBD2. The CDR3 runs 15 residues. V gave up 5 bases and J gave up 8 bases; unmatched junction bases: 10. From germline, CDR1 is SGHTA and CDR2 FQGNSA. The CDR3 nucleotides are TGTGCCAGCAGCGACACAGCGGGAGGAAGAGATGAGCAGTTCTTC. Protein product: CASSDTAGGRDEQFF. The variable domain in full, completed from reference TRBV7-2 and TRBJ2-1, reads GAGVSQSPSNKVTEKGKDVELRCDPISGHTALYWYRQSLGQGLEFLIYFQGNSAPDKSGLPSDRFSAERTGGSVSTLTIQRTQQEDSAVYLCASSDTAGGRDEQFFGPGTRLTVL.

This clone has just one count. The V gene is TRBV25-1, the J gene TRBJ2-2, with unresolved D. The germline CDR1 and CDR2 sequences are MGHDK and SYGVNS. Between the trimmed V and J ends, which lost 0 bases and 1 base, there was a span of 12 bases. The CDR3 is made up of 17 amino acids. CDR3 amino acids: CASSEYTTTMNTGELFF. CDR3 DNA sequence: TGTGCCAGCAGTGAATATACGACGACAATGAACACCGGGGAGCTGTTTTTT.

The rearrangement uses TRBV30 and TRBJ2-1, with a weak D call TRBD2 (5 bases). Trimming cost V 5 bases and J 3 bases, with 14 bases left between them. The germline CDR1 and CDR2 sequences are GTSNPN and SVGIG (reference sequence). This CDR3 spans 14 amino acids. As DNA, the CDR3 is TGTGCCTGGTCGCTGCTGAGGGACTACAATGAGCAGTTCTTC. This sequence encodes CAWSLLRDYNEQFF.

The chain is built from TRBV5-4 and TRBJ2-2, with no clear D. The V end lost 0 bases, the J end lost 0 bases, and 9 bases lay between the germline ends. Germline V lookup: CDR1 SGHNT, CDR2 YYREEE (reference sequence). The CDR3 totals 16 residues. In DNA, the CDR3 is TGTGCCAGCAGCTTGGGAGCAGCCTCGAACACCGGGGAGCTGTTTTTT. Its protein is CASSLGAASNTGELFF.

In the case of this clone: This sample also contains other DNA sequences that code for the same CDR3. The chain recombines TRBV30 with TRBJ1-1; D not resolved. In germline, CDR1 is GTSNPN, CDR2 SVGIG (reference sequence). Trimming stripped 5 bases from V and 0 bases from J, with 4 bases between. This CDR3 has 11 residues. The chain's CDR3 is CAWEMNTEAFF. The CDR3 DNA reads TGTGCCTGGGAGATGAACACTGAAGCTTTCTTT.

The V and J genes are TRBV4-1 and TRBJ2-7; TRBD2 aligns across 8 bases. CDR1 is MGHRA, CDR2 YSYEKL, per germline. The V gene end was trimmed by 3 bases and the J gene end by 4 bases; junction bases not matched to a gene: 8. The CDR3 has 15 residues. CDR3 in amino acids: CASSQASGSMYEQYF. CDR3 DNA: TGCGCCAGCAGCCAGGCCAGCGGGAGTATGTACGAGCAGTACTTC.

The chain has TRBV7-9 and TRBJ1-2; D is unresolved. Germline values: CDR1 SEHNR, CDR2 FQNEAQ (reference sequence). With 5 bases removed from V and 4 bases from J, the gap between germline ends came to 11 bases. CDR3 size: 13 residues. The CDR3 coding sequence is TGTGCCAGCAGCCCCCCACTGATCTATGGCTACACCTTC. Protein sequence: CASSPPLIYGYTF.

For the CDR3, the DNA is TGTGCCAGCAGGGACAGGGGGTCGTACAATGAGCAGTTCTTC. This sequence encodes CASRDRGSYNEQFF. V is TRBV6-1 and J is TRBJ2-1, with 10 positions matching TRBD1. This CDR3 contains 14 residues. After removal of 6 bases from V and 4 bases from J, the junction contained 3 bases not matched to a gene. Germline V lookup: CDR1 MNHNS, CDR2 SASEGT.

The J gene is TRBJ2-5, the V gene TRBV4-1; D not resolved. The DNA end is more similar to TRBJ2-7, so the J call may be wrong. Germline assignment: CDR1 MGHRA and CDR2 YSYEKL. The CDR3 is 15 amino acids. The chain's CDR3 is CASSQATSPAYEQYF. CDR3 nucleotides: TGCGCCAGCAGCCAAGCGACATCCCCCGCCTACGAGCAGTACTTC.

This sequence joins TRBV7-9 and TRBJ2-2, with 7 positions matching TRBD2. Germline V lookup: CDR1 SEHNR, CDR2 FQNEAQ (reference sequence). After removal of 3 bases from V and 1 base from J, the junction contained 11 bases not matched to a gene. The CDR3 runs 18 residues. In DNA, the CDR3 is TGTGCCAGCAGCTTGGGTCGCCCGGGACTACGGAACACCGGGGAGCTGTTTTTT. It is translated as CASSLGRPGLRNTGELFF.

The rearrangement joins TRBV9 to TRBJ2-5; a weak D match, TRBD2 (5 bases). The V end was cut by 0 bases, the J end by 3 bases, with 15 bases between. Germline CDR1 and CDR2: SGDLS and YYNGEE. The CDR3 has 16 amino acids. CDR3 DNA sequence: TGTGCCAGCAGCGTAGACAGTCGACTCGGGGAAGAGACCCAGTACTTC. Residues: CASSVDSRLGEETQYF.

V gene TRBV6-5 combines with J gene TRBJ2-7; TRBD2 agrees at 8 bases. The CDR3 is 14 amino acids. Germline V gene lookup returns CDR1 MNHEY and CDR2 SVGAGI. Germline trimming cut 4 bases from V and 5 bases from J; bases unmatched to any gene: 7. DNA of the CDR3: TGTGCCAGCAGTTCGGGACTAGGGGTCCACGAGCAGTACTTC. Encoded protein: CASSSGLGVHEQYF.

Note on this clone: This specimen includes other DNA sequences encoding the same CDR3. The chain carries TRBV7-9 and TRBJ2-6; D gene ambiguous. V lost 5 bases, J lost 0 bases, and 8 bases lay in between. The V gene's germline CDR1 is SEHNR and CDR2 FQNEAQ (reference sequence). This CDR3 spans 15 amino acids. The CDR3 DNA sequence: TGTGCCAGCAGCCGACCCGGCTCTGGGGCCAACGTCCTGACTTTC. Amino acid sequence: CASSRPGSGANVLTF. The full variable domain, in which reference TRBV7-9 and TRBJ2-6 provide the parts outside the CDR3, is DTGVSQNPRHKITKRGQNVTFRCDPISEHNRLYWYRQTLGQGPEFLTYFQNEAQLEKSRLLSDRFSAERPKGSFSTLEIQRTEQGDSAMYLCASSRPGSGANVLTFGAGSRLTVL.

In the case of this clone: Other nucleotide sequences from this sample produce the same CDR3. This rearrangement joins TRBV10-3 to TRBJ2-7, with D uncertain. Per germline, CDR1 ENHRY and CDR2 SYGVKD. The CDR3 sequence is 13 residues long. The V end was cut by 2 bases, the J end by 0 bases, with 5 bases between. As DNA, the CDR3 is TGTGCCATCAGTGAGAGTCCCTCCTACGAGCAGTACTTC. Amino acids: CAISESPSYEQYF.

The V and J genes are TRBV28 and TRBJ1-4; the match to TRBD1 covers 8 bases. This CDR3 has 16 amino acids. Germline V gene sequence: CDR1 MDHEN, CDR2 SYDVKM. V trimming: 3 bases; J trimming: 8 bases; junction bases outside the gene matches: 11. CDR3 protein: CASSFLNRGRREKLFF. The CDR3 region has the DNA TGTGCCAGCAGTTTCCTTAACAGGGGGAGGAGGGAAAAACTGTTTTTT.

The chain employs TRBV5-4 and TRBJ2-2; TRBD2 might be the D (5 bases). The germline V and J ends were trimmed by 5 bases and 1 base, with 9 bases remaining between them. CDR3 length equals 14 residues. The germline gives CDR1 SGHNT, CDR2 YYREEE (reference sequence). CDR3 sequence reads: CASSFRGNTGELFF. CDR3 in DNA: TGTGCCAGCAGTTTCCGGGGGAACACCGGGGAGCTGTTTTTT. Combining the CDR3 with reference TRBV5-4 and TRBJ2-2 gives the whole variable domain ETGVTQSPTHLIKTRGQQVTLRCSSQSGHNTVSWYQQALGQGPQFIFQYYREEENGRGNFPPRFSGLQFPNYSSELNVNALELDDSALYLCASSFRGNTGELFFGEGSRLTVL.